This T cell receptor (beta chain) was profiled in a study of cytomegalovirus exposure and HLA in healthy donors. A multiplex PCR was run with 60 Vbeta primers and 13 Jbeta primers. The protocol was immunoSEQ multiplex PCR, while the TCRdb copy is restricted to in-frame clones and leaves out a portion. The sample has 130,000 to 150,000 clones, almost 80% seen once. With 7 bases removed from V and 0 bases from J, the gap between germline ends came to 9 bases. CDR1 is LNHDA and CDR2 is SQIVND in the germline V gene (reference sequence). The CDR3 totals 13 residues. The V call is TRBV19, the J call TRBJ1-2; D is ambiguous. The sequence derives from a woman aged 40-49 years in good health and CMV-seropositive. What was sequenced was PBMCs. The CDR3 protein is CASKAAANYGYTF. In nucleotides, the CDR3 is TGTGCCAGTAAGGCCGCGGCTAACTATGGCTACACCTTC.